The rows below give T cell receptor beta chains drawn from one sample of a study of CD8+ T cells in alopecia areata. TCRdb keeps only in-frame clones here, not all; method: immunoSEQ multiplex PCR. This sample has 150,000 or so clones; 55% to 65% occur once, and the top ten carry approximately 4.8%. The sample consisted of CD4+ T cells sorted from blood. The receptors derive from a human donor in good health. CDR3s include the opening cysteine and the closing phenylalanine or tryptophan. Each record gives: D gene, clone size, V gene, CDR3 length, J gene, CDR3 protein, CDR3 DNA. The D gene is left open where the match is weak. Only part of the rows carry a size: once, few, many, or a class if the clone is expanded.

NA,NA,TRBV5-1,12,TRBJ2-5,CASNLDLETQYF,TGCGCCAGCAACTTGGACTTAGAGACCCAGTACTTC
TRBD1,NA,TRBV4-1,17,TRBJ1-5,CASSPGQGALGNQPQHF,TGCGCCAGCAGCCCGGGACAGGGGGCTCTAGGCAATCAGCCCCAGCATTTT
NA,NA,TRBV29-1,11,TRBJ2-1,CSVGGLYEQFF,TGCAGCGTCGGGGGACTTTATGAGCAGTTCTTC
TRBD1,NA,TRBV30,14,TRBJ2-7,CAWSMTGSTGMQYF,TGTGCCTGGAGTATGACAGGGTCCACTGGCATGCAGTACTTC
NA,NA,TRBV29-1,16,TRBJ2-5,CSVGRGGEAIRETQYF,TGCAGCGTTGGTCGTGGCGGGGAGGCCATTCGAGAGACCCAGTACTTC
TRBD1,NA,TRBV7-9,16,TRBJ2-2,CASSLPTGGITGELFF,TGTGCCAGCAGCTTACCGACAGGGGGCATCACCGGGGAGCTGTTTTTT
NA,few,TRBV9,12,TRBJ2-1,CARGPRRDEQFF,TGTGCCAGGGGGCCCCGGAGGGATGAGCAGTTCTTC
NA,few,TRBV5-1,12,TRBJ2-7,CASSRGVYEQYF,TGCGCCAGCAGCCGGGGTGTTTACGAGCAGTACTTC
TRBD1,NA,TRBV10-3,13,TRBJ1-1,CAISWTGTSEAFF,TGTGCCATCAGCTGGACAGGGACCTCAGAAGCTTTCTTT
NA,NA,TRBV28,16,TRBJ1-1,CASSFPSGTPRPEAFF,TGTGCCAGCAGTTTCCCCTCGGGGACTCCGAGGCCCGAAGCTTTCTTT
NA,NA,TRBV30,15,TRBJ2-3,CAWSVISGYRGTQYF,TGTGCCTGGAGTGTAATTAGCGGATACAGGGGTACGCAGTATTTT
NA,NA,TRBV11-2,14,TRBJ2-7,CASSPESGLYEQYF,TGTGCCAGCAGCCCCGAAAGCGGGCTCTACGAGCAGTACTTC
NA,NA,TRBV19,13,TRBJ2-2,CASSSSRPGELFF,TGTGCCAGTAGTTCCTCCCGGCCCGGGGAGCTGTTTTTT
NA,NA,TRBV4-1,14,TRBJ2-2,CASSQEVNTGELFF,TGCGCCAGCAGCCAAGAAGTAAACACCGGGGAGCTGTTTTTT
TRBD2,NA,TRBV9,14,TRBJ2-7,CASSVVGLADEQYF,TGTGCCAGCAGCGTAGTAGGACTAGCGGACGAGCAGTACTTC
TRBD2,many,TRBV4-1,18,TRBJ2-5,CASSQVTSGTPDQETQYF,TGCGCCAGCAGCCAAGTCACTAGCGGGACCCCAGACCAAGAGACCCAGTACTTC
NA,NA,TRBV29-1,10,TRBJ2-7,CSVVNYEQYF,TGCAGCGTTGTCAACTACGAGCAGTACTTC
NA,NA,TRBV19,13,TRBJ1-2,CASTSRQLYGYTF,TGTGCCAGTACCTCAAGGCAGCTTTATGGCTACACCTTC
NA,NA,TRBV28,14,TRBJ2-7,CASSQERPDYEQYF,TGTGCCAGCAGCCAGGAGCGTCCGGACTACGAGCAGTACTTC
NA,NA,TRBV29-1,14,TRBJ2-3,CSACWTVPMDTQYF,TGCAGCGCTTGTTGGACAGTTCCGATGGATACGCAGTATTTT
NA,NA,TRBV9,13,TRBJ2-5,CASSVGVQETQYF,TGTGCCAGCAGCGTAGGGGTCCAAGAGACCCAGTACTTC
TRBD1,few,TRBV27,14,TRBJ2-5,CASRNYRGHETQYF,TGTGCCAGCAGGAATTACAGGGGGCACGAGACCCAGTACTTC
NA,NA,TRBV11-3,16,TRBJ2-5,CASSLSGPGPQETQYF,TGTGCCAGCAGCCTTAGTGGGCCGGGTCCCCAAGAGACCCAGTACTTC
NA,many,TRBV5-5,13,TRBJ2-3,CASSLAGTLAQYF,TGTGCCAGCAGCTTGGCGGGGACTTTGGCGCAGTATTTT
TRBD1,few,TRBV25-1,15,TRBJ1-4,CASSPRTGPNEKLFF,TGTGCCAGCAGTCCCCGGACAGGGCCAAATGAAAAACTGTTTTTT